This T cell receptor beta chain was profiled in a study of blood T cell repertoires in COVID-19. Study information: The United States, Italy and Spain were the sources of the acute and convalescent COVID-19 samples. T cells, B-cell-depleted T cells, or PBMCs supplied cDNA or gDNA.

Original methodology: It was from reference gene primer amplification that nucleated cell counts were estimated. Sequenced by immunoSEQ multiplex PCR; TCRdb stores in-frame clones only, minus some. V and J calls and clone size are copied from that table; D and trimming were computed from the DNA. Of 650,000 to 800,000 clones detected, 70% to 90% appear once; the ten largest clones hold 0.2% to 0.3%. Material for sequencing was peripheral blood. The TCR sequence derives from a woman between 18 and 29 years old with acute or convalescent COVID-19.

The CDR3 bases are TGTGCCAGCAGTCCCCCGGGGAGAAACACCATATATTTT. This encodes CASSPPGRNTIYF. V usage is TRBV12-3 or TRBV12-4 and J usage is TRBJ1-3, with D unresolved. V lost 5 bases, J lost 5 bases, and 10 bases lay in between. The CDR3 loop spans 13 amino acids.